One sample yielded the 24 T cell receptor beta chains listed below, sequenced in a study of T cells in Graves' hyperthyroidism and ophthalmopathy. It was RNA transcripts that yielded the amplified TCR beta CDR3 regions. First-round RT-PCR with HTBI primers amplified the TCR CDR3 region. TCRdb reprocessed the multiplex PCR reads with MiXCR, giving one entry per CDR3 protein. The sample contains fewer than 650,000 distinct CDR3 sequences, 14% of which appear only once. Material: blood. The source of these receptors is a middle-aged woman with Graves' hyperthyroidism.

Ten or more counts support this clonotype. The J gene is TRBJ2-5, the V gene TRBV29-1; D remains ambiguous. In germline, CDR1 is SQVTM, CDR2 ANQGSEA. The CDR3 has 12 residues. V lost 1 base to trimming and J lost 4 bases, with 7 bases between them. DNA of the CDR3: TGCAGCGTTGAAGGGACGAGAGAGACCCAGTACTTC. Translated, it gives CSVEGTRETQYF.

The CDR3 DNA follows: TGTGCCAGCAAGAACAGGGTAACCAATCAGCCCCAGCATTTT. This encodes CASKNRVTNQPQHF. The chain is built from TRBV2 and TRBJ1-5; a weak D match, TRBD1 (6 bases). CDR3 size: 14 residues. Germline V CDR1 and CDR2: SNHLY, FYNNEI. Between the trimmed V and J ends, which lost 7 bases and 3 bases, there was a span of 13 bases.

The genes are TRBV7-2 and TRBJ1-1; D unresolved. The germline V gene has CDR1 SGHTA and CDR2 FQGNSA. The CDR3 runs to 13 residues. V was cut by 8 bases and J by 1 base, with 11 bases left in between. CDR3 in amino acids: CASQYAPNTEAFF. The CDR3 DNA reads TGTGCCAGCCAATACGCTCCGAACACTGAAGCTTTCTTT. The full variable domain, in which reference TRBV7-2 and TRBJ1-1 provide the parts outside the CDR3, is GAGVSQSPSNKVTEKGKDVELRCDPISGHTALYWYRQSLGQGLEFLIYFQGNSAPDKSGLPSDRFSAERTGGSVSTLTIQRTQQEDSAVYLCASQYAPNTEAFFGQGTRLTVV.

This rearrangement joins TRBV19 to TRBJ2-4; the D gene is possibly TRBD1 (6 bases). The ends were cut back, 10 bases at V and 6 bases at J, with 19 bases in the middle. Germline V gene sequence: CDR1 LNHDA, CDR2 SQIVND (reference sequence). The CDR3 runs to 14 residues. The CDR3, as DNA: TGTGCCACCCGCGCCCAGCAGGGGTCAAACATTCAGTACTTC. It specifies CATRAQQGSNIQYF.

To note about this clonotype: A much larger clone lies one base from this, so it may be a read error. The chain recombines TRBV11-2 with TRBJ2-7; TRBD1 aligns across 9 bases. CDR1 SGHAT and CDR2 FQNNGV come from the germline V gene. The CDR3 has 15 amino acids. CDR3 DNA sequence: TGTGCCAGCAGCTTTGGCCGGGACAGGGTTTACGGGCAGTACTTC. Translation: CASSFGRDRVYGQYF. Full variable domain (rest looked up from reference TRBV11-2 and TRBJ2-7): EAGVAQSPRYKIIEKRQSVAFWCNPISGHATLYWYQQILGQGPKLLIQFQNNGVVDDSQLPKDRFSAERLKGVDSTLKIQPAKLEDSAVYLCASSFGRDRVYGQYFGPGTRLTVT.

There are many counts of this clonotype. The gene calls are TRBV28 and TRBJ2-7; 16 bases match TRBD2. Germline V gene lookup returns CDR1 MDHEN and CDR2 SYDVKM. The CDR3 runs 16 residues. V was pared by 4 bases and J by 7 bases, with 7 bases of the junction left unmatched. The CDR3 coding sequence is TGTGCCAGCAGTTCCGGGACTAGCGGGAGGGCGAGGGAGCAGTACTTC. Encoded protein: CASSSGTSGRAREQYF.

The chain is built from TRBV3-1 and TRBJ1-3; a weak D match, TRBD1 (6 bases). The CDR3 runs to 17 residues. Germline assignment: CDR1 LGHDT and CDR2 YNNKEL (reference sequence). V was trimmed by 4 bases and J by 0 bases, leaving 16 bases between them. The CDR3, as DNA: TGTGCCAGCAGCCCGCGGACAGCTCCCTACTCTGGAAACACCATATATTTT. This sequence encodes CASSPRTAPYSGNTIYF.

The chain employs TRBV19 and TRBJ2-5; 7 bases fit TRBD2. With 3 bases clipped from V and 5 bases from J, the junction kept 6 bases outside the gene matches. CDR3 length equals 14 residues. Germline loops: CDR1 LNHDA, CDR2 SQIVND (reference sequence). The CDR3 sequence is CASSIRRGGETQYF. CDR3 in DNA: TGTGCCAGTAGTATCCGCCGGGGAGGGGAGACCCAGTACTTC.

The sample holds a few counts of this clonotype. This clone may be a read error of a much larger clone one base away. The rearrangement uses TRBV7-9 and TRBJ2-1, with a possible D match to TRBD2 (6 bases). The germline CDR1 and CDR2 sequences are SEHNR and FQNEAQ (reference sequence). Trimming removed 5 bases at V and 0 bases at J, with 14 bases between. The CDR3 runs 16 residues. CDR3 coding DNA: TGTGCCAGCAGCGCCGGAGGGCTGAGCTCCTACAATGAGCAGTTCTTC. It is translated as CASSAGGLSSYNEQFF.

This clonotype was found a few times. This chain links TRBV5-4 with TRBJ2-3; 8 bases are shared with TRBD2. Trimming cost V 3 bases and J 2 bases; bases outside gene matches: 11. Germline CDR1 and CDR2: SGHNT and YYREEE (reference sequence). This CDR3 comprises 17 residues. The CDR3 DNA sequence: TGTGCCAGCAGCTCCAACGTTCTAGCGGGCCCCACAGATACGCAGTATTTT. As protein: CASSSNVLAGPTDTQYF. Combining the CDR3 with reference TRBV5-4 and TRBJ2-3 gives the whole variable domain ETGVTQSPTHLIKTRGQQVTLRCSSQSGHNTVSWYQQALGQGPQFIFQYYREEENGRGNFPPRFSGLQFPNYSSELNVNALELDDSALYLCASSSNVLAGPTDTQYFGPGTRLTVL.

This clonotype was seen only a few times. V usage is TRBV20-1 and J usage is TRBJ2-1; TRBD2 matches at 8 bases. Germline CDR1 is DFQATT and CDR2 is SNEGSKA (reference sequence). The CDR3 totals 16 residues. Trimming cost V 5 bases and J 6 bases; bases outside gene matches: 15. The CDR3 loop is CSAVGPRPGGANEQFF. DNA of the CDR3: TGCAGTGCTGTAGGTCCCAGACCCGGGGGGGCCAATGAGCAGTTCTTC.

This clonotype has a count of ten or more. The J gene is TRBJ2-7, the V gene TRBV20-1; 7 bases are a match to TRBD2. This CDR3 region has 12 residues. With V trimmed by 6 bases and J by 3 bases, 5 bases remained unmatched. Germline CDR1 is DFQATT and CDR2 is SNEGSKA (reference sequence). The CDR3 region has the DNA TGCAGTGCAATGGGAGGGAGCTACGAGCAGTACTTC. It specifies CSAMGGSYEQYF.

This clonotype has at least ten counts. This chain uses TRBV18 with TRBJ1-5; a possible D gene is TRBD1 (6 bases). Trimming shortened V by 0 bases and J by 2 bases, and 11 bases separated the two germline ends. The germline CDR1 and CDR2 sequences are KGHSH and LQKENI. The CDR3 length is 16 residues. The CDR3 nucleotides are TGTGCCAGCTCACCACCCCCCGGGGGCGGCAATCAGCCCCAGCATTTT. Translation: CASSPPPGGGNQPQHF.

The V gene is TRBV19, the J gene TRBJ2-1, with D perhaps matching TRBD1 (6 bases). The CDR3 runs to 15 residues. In germline, CDR1 is LNHDA, CDR2 SQIVND (reference sequence). Trimming took 3 bases from V and 5 from J, leaving 14 bases between them. CDR3 residues: CASSIGTGHNNEQFF. DNA for the CDR3: TGTGCCAGTAGTATTGGAACAGGGCATAACAATGAGCAGTTCTTC. Full variable domain (outside the CDR3, taken from reference TRBV19 and TRBJ2-1): DGGITQSPKYLFRKEGQNVTLSCEQNLNHDAMYWYRQDPGQGLRLIYYSQIVNDFQKGDIAEGYSVSREKKESFPLTVTSAQKNPTAFYLCASSIGTGHNNEQFFGPGTRLTVL.

This clonotype was recorded many times. This chain links TRBV28 with TRBJ2-1, with D perhaps TRBD2 (7 bases). Germline V gene lookup returns CDR1 MDHEN and CDR2 SYDVKM. The ends were cut back, 7 bases at V and 1 base at J, with 11 bases in the middle. The CDR3 covers 14 residues. The CDR3 sequence is CASKGGGSYNEQFF. As DNA, the CDR3 is TGTGCCAGCAAGGGGGGAGGGTCCTACAATGAGCAGTTCTTC.

This clonotype was observed at least ten times. The V gene is TRBV7-2, the J gene TRBJ2-1; no firm D call. The V gene's germline CDR1 is SGHTA and CDR2 FQGNSA. The length of the CDR3 is 12 residues. With 3 bases removed from V and 8 bases from J, the gap between germline ends came to 8 bases. The CDR3 loop reads CASSFRSDEQFF. CDR3 in DNA: TGTGCCAGCAGCTTCCGCAGCGATGAGCAGTTCTTC.

This clonotype was seen more than once but under ten times. The V gene is TRBV12-3 or TRBV12-4, the J gene TRBJ1-3, with no clear D. Trimming shortened V by 4 bases and J by 0 bases, and 13 bases separated the two germline ends. The CDR3 is 16 amino acids. In DNA, the CDR3 is TGTGCCAGCAGTTCGAGGGCCCCAACCTCTGGAAACACCATATATTTT. This translates into CASSSRAPTSGNTIYF.

This clonotype came up many times. The chain employs TRBV6-1 and TRBJ2-5, with TRBD2 identical over 11 bases. Trimming removed 9 bases from V and 13 bases from J; junction bases left unmatched: 10. The CDR3 runs to 12 residues. CDR1 and CDR2 (germline): MNHNS, SASEGT. Here the CDR3 DNA reads TGTGCCAGGAACTTACTAGCGGGAGTATCGTACTTC. Protein product: CARNLLAGVSYF.

This clonotype showed up many times. The chain joins TRBV18 to TRBJ1-4; D not resolved. Deletions cut 1 base from V and 7 bases from J, with 13 bases between. This CDR3 is 15 amino acids long. Germline CDR1 is KGHSH and CDR2 is LQKENI. CDR3 nucleotides: TGTGCCAGCTCACCACGTCCCCCAGGAATTGAAAAACTGTTTTTT. Protein: CASSPRPPGIEKLFF.

This clonotype was detected many times. This rearrangement joins TRBV30 to TRBJ2-1; D tentatively fits TRBD1 or TRBD2 (5 bases each). V lost 0 bases and J 8 bases, leaving 17 bases between the germline ends. Germline V gene sequence: CDR1 GTSNPN, CDR2 SVGIG (reference sequence). The CDR3 extends over 15 amino acids. CDR3 bases: TGTGCCTGGAGTGTACTGAGGACAACGAGGGATGAGCAGTTCTTC. It is translated as CAWSVLRTTRDEQFF. Combining the CDR3 with reference TRBV30 and TRBJ2-1 gives the whole variable domain SQTIHQWPATLVQPVGSPLSLECTVEGTSNPNLYWYRQAAGRGLQLLFYSVGIGQISSEVPQNLSASRPQDRQFILSSKKLLLSDSGFYLCAWSVLRTTRDEQFFGPGTRLTVL.

The J gene is TRBJ2-2, the V gene TRBV28; D is ambiguous. Between the trimmed V and J ends, which lost 5 bases and 0 bases, there was a span of 16 bases. The CDR3 runs to 17 residues. The germline CDR1 and CDR2 sequences are MDHEN and SYDVKM. The CDR3 region has the DNA TGTGCCAGCAGTCTCTTGGCCGTCAGCGCGAACACCGGGGAGCTGTTTTTT. Translation gives CASSLLAVSANTGELFF.

This clonotype was picked up a small number of times. The chain couples TRBV19 to TRBJ2-1; 10 bases agree with TRBD2. The germline CDR1 and CDR2 sequences are LNHDA and SQIVND (reference sequence). The CDR3 is 14 residues long. J gave up 8 bases and V 8 bases, and 9 bases lay outside the gene matches. For the CDR3, the DNA is TGTGCCAGTCGCGTGGGTCTAGCGGGGGATGAGCAGTTCTTC. This translates into CASRVGLAGDEQFF.

The table lists this clonotype with many counts. This chain links TRBV2 with TRBJ2-1, with TRBD2 matching over 13 bases. CDR1 and CDR2 (germline): SNHLY, FYNNEI. V shed 6 bases, J shed 10 bases, and the junction held 9 bases outside the gene matches. The CDR3 totals 15 residues. As DNA, the CDR3 is TGTGCCAGCAGCCCAACTAGCGGGAGGGTACGAGAGCAGTTCTTC. Protein product: CASSPTSGRVREQFF.

This clonotype was seen many times. The CDR3 DNA reads TGTGCCAGCAGCCAGCCAGGGAGTACTGAAGCTTTCTTT. Encoded protein: CASSQPGSTEAFF. The chain is built from TRBV7-3 and TRBJ1-1, with D tentatively TRBD1 (5 bases). Per germline, CDR1 SGHTA and CDR2 FQGTGA. The CDR3 consists of 13 residues. The germline V and J ends were trimmed by 5 bases and 5 bases, with 12 bases remaining between them.